One sample yielded the 5 T cell receptor beta chains listed below, sequenced in a study of blood T cells in healthy people across ages. A sample-barcoded 5' primer and a J-beta primer mix were used in a second PCR of roughly 6 to 11 cycles. TCRdb reprocessed the 5' RACE reads with MiXCR, giving one entry per CDR3 protein. Of hundreds of thousands of distinct CDR3 sequences in the sample, about 37% were seen once. The sample was blood. The receptors were sampled from a man aged 18-30 years in good health.

V is TRBV9 and J is TRBJ2-1; TRBD1 aligns across 7 bases. Trimming at V came to 4 bases and at J to 4 bases, leaving 11 bases not matched to a gene. Germline values: CDR1 SGDLS, CDR2 YYNGEE. The CDR3 contains 16 residues. CDR3 amino acids: CASSPGNDRVYNEQFF. The CDR3 DNA follows: TGTGCCAGCAGCCCCGGAAACGACAGGGTTTACAATGAGCAGTTCTTC.

The CDR3 region has the DNA TGTGCCAGCAGCTTAAACGGCAATGAGCAGTACTTC. Residues: CASSLNGNEQYF. The V gene is TRBV7-3, the J gene TRBJ2-1; no clear D gene. The J call is in doubt because the DNA end fits TRBJ2-7 better. Per germline, CDR1 SGHTA and CDR2 FQGTGA. This CDR3 has 12 residues.

This clonotype came up a few times. V is TRBV2 and J is TRBJ1-4; the D gene is possibly TRBD1 (5 bases). V lost 9 bases, J lost 5 bases, and 19 bases lay in between. Germline V gene sequence: CDR1 SNHLY, CDR2 FYNNEI. This CDR3 spans 15 amino acids. In nucleotides, the CDR3 is TGTGCCAGTACCACTGGACACAGACCGAATGAAAAACTGTTTTTT. Protein sequence: CASTTGHRPNEKLFF.

This clonotype was seen repeatedly, ten times or more. V is TRBV7-2 and J is TRBJ1-2, with D uncertain. CDR3 length equals 14 residues. The germline CDR1 and CDR2 sequences are SGHTA and FQGNSA. Deletions cut 5 bases from V and 6 bases from J, with 16 bases between. DNA of the CDR3: TGTGCCAGCAGCGTCCCCACTGGGAGCAATGGCTACACCTTC. This codes for CASSVPTGSNGYTF. The variable domain in full, with the rest retrieved from reference TRBV7-2 and TRBJ1-2, is GAGVSQSPSNKVTEKGKDVELRCDPISGHTALYWYRQSLGQGLEFLIYFQGNSAPDKSGLPSDRFSAERTGGSVSTLTIQRTQQEDSAVYLCASSVPTGSNGYTFGSGTRLTVV.

This clonotype showed up just a few times. This chain joins TRBV30 and TRBJ2-3; TRBD1 might be the D (6 bases). CDR1 and CDR2 (germline): GTSNPN, SVGIG (reference sequence). Trimming took off 6 bases at V and 4 bases at J, with 17 bases between the two ends. The CDR3 covers 14 residues. CDR3 region: CACFIGGLADTQYF. The CDR3 nucleotides are TGTGCCTGTTTCATAGGGGGTTTGGCAGATACGCAGTATTTT.